This TCR beta chain was sequenced during a study of T-cell memory formation after mild COVID-19. Study-wide background: TCR clusters showed largely donor specificity.

The CDR3 covers 16 residues. Trimming removed 2 bases at V and 7 bases at J, with 16 bases between. Germline loops: CDR1 SGHRS, CDR2 YFSETQ. Constant-segment primers were used for 5'RACE, and the resulting TCR alpha and TCR beta cDNA libraries carried sample barcodes and UMIs. Via MiXCR, TCRdb re-called the 5' RACE reads, giving one row per CDR3 protein. The table records 200,000 to 300,000 distinct CDR3 sequences, over 15% of them present only once. This clonotype came up a few times. The antigen remains undetermined. The study, taken as a whole, reports: Among clones contracting day 15 to 85, CD4/CD8 was balanced, whereas later expanders leaned CD4+. Second-wave clones reaching peak frequency on day 37 lacked confirmed SARS-CoV-2 specificity.

The receptor was isolated from a man aged 18-30 years who had mild COVID-19 (a few samples of this study predate the infection). Cell type and time point are not known. The sequencing sample was made of PBMCs or a T cell subset sorted from them (not recorded which). The chain employs TRBV5-1 and TRBJ1-6, with D perhaps TRBD1 (6 bases). CDR3 bases: TGCGCCAGCAGCTTTGCGGGCCAGGGGATAAATTCACCCCTCCACTTT. Its translation is CASSFAGQGINSPLHF.